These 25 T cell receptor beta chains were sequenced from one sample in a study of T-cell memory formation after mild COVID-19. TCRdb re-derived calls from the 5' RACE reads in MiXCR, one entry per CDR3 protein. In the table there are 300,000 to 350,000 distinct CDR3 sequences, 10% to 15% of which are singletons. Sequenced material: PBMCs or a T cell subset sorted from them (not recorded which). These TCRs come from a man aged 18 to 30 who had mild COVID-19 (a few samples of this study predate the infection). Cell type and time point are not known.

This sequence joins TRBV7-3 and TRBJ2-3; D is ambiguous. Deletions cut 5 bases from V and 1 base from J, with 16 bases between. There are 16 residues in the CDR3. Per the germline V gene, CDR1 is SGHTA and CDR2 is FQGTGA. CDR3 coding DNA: TGTGCCAGCAGCCCCACAGACGTTAGGGGCACAGATACGCAGTATTTT. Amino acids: CASSPTDVRGTDTQYF.

The DNA for the CDR3 is TGCAGTGCTGTACAGGGGGGACGAATCACAGATACGCAGTATTTT. This sequence encodes CSAVQGGRITDTQYF. The chain employs TRBV20-1 and TRBJ2-3; TRBD1 agrees at 8 bases. The CDR3 covers 15 residues. J gave up 2 bases and V 5 bases, and 9 bases lay outside the gene matches. The germline V gene encodes CDR1 DFQATT and CDR2 SNEGSKA (reference sequence).

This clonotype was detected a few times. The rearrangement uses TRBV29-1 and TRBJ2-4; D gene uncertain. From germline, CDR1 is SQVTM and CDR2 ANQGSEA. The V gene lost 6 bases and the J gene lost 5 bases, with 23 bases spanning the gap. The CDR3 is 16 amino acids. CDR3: CSVQLWEDLVENIQYF. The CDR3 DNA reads TGCAGCGTCCAATTATGGGAAGATCTGGTTGAAAACATTCAGTACTTC.

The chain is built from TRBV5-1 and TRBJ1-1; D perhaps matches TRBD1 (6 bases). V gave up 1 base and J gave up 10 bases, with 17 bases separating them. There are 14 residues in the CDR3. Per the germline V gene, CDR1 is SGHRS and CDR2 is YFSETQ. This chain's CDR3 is CASSLTDSVRRAFF. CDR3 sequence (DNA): TGCGCCAGCAGCTTGACGGACAGCGTACGGCGAGCTTTCTTT.

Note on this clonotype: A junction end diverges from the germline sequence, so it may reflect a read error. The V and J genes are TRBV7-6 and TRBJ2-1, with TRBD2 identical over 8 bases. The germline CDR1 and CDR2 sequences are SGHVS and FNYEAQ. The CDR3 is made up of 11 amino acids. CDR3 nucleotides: TGTGCCAGCAGCCTAGCGGGTGTGCAGTTCTTC. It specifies CASSLAGVQFF.

This CDR3 reads CASSPTPQAGERNEQYF. DNA for the CDR3: TGTGCCAGCAGCCCTACCCCCCAGGCAGGGGAGAGGAACGAGCAGTACTTC. The rearrangement joins TRBV7-9 to TRBJ2-7; tentative D call: TRBD1 (6 bases). The V and J ends lost 5 bases and 5 bases respectively, with 25 bases between them. The CDR3 sequence is 17 residues long. Germline-derived CDR1 and CDR2 are SEHNR and FQNEAQ (reference sequence).

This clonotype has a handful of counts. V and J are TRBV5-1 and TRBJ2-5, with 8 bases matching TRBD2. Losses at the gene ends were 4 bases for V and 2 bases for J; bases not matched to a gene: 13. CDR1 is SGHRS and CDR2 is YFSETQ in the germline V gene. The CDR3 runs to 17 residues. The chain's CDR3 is CASSAGLSIAGQETQYF. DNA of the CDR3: TGCGCCAGCAGCGCTGGGCTGTCGATAGCGGGGCAAGAGACCCAGTACTTC.

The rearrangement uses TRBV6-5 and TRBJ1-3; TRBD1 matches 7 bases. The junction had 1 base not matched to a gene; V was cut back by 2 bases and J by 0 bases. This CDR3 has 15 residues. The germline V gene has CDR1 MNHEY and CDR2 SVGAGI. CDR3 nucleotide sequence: TGTGCCAGCAGTTACGGGGACAGCTCTGGAAACACCATATATTTT. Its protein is CASSYGDSSGNTIYF.

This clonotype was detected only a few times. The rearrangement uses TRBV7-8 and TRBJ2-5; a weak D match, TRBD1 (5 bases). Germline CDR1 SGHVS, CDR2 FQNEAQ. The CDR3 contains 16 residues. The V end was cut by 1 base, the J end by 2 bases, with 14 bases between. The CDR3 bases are TGTGCCAGCAGCTTAGACAGCAGGGTCTCGCAAGAGACCCAGTACTTC. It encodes CASSLDSRVSQETQYF.

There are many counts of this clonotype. The CDR3 bases are TGTGCCAGCAGTTTCCGGGACTACGACGAGACCCAGTACTTC. Amino acid sequence: CASSFRDYDETQYF. The V and J genes are TRBV7-2 and TRBJ2-5, with 7 bases matching TRBD2. Germline loops: CDR1 SGHTA, CDR2 FQGNSA. This CDR3 is built from 14 residues. V was pared by 6 bases and J by 5 bases, with 9 bases of the junction left unmatched.

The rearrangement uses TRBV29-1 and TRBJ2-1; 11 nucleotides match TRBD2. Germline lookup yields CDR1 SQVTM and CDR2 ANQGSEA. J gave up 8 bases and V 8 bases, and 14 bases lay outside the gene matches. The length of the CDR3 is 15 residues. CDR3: CSPRPLAGGPYEQFF. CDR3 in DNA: TGCAGCCCTCGTCCATTAGCGGGGGGGCCGTATGAGCAGTTCTTC.

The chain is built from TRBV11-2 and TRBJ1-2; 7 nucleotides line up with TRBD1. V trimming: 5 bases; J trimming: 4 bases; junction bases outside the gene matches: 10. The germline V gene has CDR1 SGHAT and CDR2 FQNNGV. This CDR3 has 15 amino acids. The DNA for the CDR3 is TGTGCCAGCAGCGCGGACAGGAGGATGATCTATGGCTACACCTTC. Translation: CASSADRRMIYGYTF.

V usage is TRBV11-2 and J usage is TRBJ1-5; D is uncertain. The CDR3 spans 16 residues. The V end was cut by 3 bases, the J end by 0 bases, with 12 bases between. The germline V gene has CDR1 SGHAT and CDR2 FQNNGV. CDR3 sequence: CASSFGYSLSNQPQHF. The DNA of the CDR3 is TGTGCCAGCAGCTTCGGGTATTCCCTTAGCAATCAGCCCCAGCATTTT.

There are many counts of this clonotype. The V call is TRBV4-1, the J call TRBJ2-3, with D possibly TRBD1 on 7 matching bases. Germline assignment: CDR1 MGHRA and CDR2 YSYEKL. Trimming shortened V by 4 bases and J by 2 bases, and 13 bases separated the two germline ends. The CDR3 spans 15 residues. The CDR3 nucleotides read TGCGCCAGCAGCCGCGCAGGGGGGTCCACAGATACGCAGTATTTT. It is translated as CASSRAGGSTDTQYF.

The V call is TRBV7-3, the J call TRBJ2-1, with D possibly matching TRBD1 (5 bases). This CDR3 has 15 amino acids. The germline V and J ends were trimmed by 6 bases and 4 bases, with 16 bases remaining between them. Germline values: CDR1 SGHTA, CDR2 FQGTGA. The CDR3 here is CASSKGADQYNEQFF. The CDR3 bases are TGTGCCAGCAGTAAAGGGGCGGATCAATACAATGAGCAGTTCTTC.

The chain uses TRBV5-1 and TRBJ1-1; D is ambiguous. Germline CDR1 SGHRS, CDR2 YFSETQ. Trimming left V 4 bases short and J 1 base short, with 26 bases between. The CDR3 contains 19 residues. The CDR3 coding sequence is TGCGCCAGCAGCCCTCTATGGGGTAATAGTCACAAGGGGAACACTGAAGCTTTCTTT. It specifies CASSPLWGNSHKGNTEAFF.

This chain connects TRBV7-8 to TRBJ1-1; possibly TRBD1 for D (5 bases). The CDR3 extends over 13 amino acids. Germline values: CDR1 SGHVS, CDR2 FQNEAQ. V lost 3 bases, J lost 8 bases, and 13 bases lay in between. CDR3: CASSFLRGDEAFF. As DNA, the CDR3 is TGTGCCAGCAGCTTTCTCCGGGGGGACGAAGCTTTCTTT.

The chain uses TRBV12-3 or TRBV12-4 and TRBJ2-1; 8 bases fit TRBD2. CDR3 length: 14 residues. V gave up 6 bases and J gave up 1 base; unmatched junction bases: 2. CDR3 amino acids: CASRRGVSYNEQFF. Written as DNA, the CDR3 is TGTGCCAGCAGGCGGGGGGTGTCCTACAATGAGCAGTTCTTC.

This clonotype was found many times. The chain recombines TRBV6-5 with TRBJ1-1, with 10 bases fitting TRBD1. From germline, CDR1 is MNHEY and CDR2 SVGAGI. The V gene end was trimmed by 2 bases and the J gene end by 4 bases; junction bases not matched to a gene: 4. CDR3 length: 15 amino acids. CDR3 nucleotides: TGTGCCAGCAGTTACGTTTGGACAGGGGGCACTGAAGCTTTCTTT. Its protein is CASSYVWTGGTEAFF.

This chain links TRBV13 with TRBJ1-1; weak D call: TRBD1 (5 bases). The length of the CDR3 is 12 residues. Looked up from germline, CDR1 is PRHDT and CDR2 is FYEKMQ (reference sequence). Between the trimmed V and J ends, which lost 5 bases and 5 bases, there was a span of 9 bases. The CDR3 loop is CASSRRVTEAFF. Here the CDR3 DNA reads TGTGCCAGCAGCCGCAGGGTGACTGAAGCTTTCTTT.

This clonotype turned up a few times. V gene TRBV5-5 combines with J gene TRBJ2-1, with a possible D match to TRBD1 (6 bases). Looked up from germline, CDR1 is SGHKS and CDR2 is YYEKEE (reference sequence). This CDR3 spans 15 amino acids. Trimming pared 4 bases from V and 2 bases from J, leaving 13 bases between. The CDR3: CASSHNSGAYNEQFF. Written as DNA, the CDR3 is TGTGCCAGCAGCCACAATTCAGGGGCCTACAATGAGCAGTTCTTC.

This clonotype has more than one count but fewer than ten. The CDR3 loop reads CASSPQPQSTDTQYF. The CDR3 bases are TGTGCCAGCAGCCCCCAACCTCAGAGCACAGATACGCAGTATTTT. The chain couples TRBV9 to TRBJ2-3; no clear D. The germline gives CDR1 SGDLS, CDR2 YYNGEE. This CDR3 comprises 15 residues. The V end was cut by 4 bases, the J end by 0 bases, with 12 bases between.

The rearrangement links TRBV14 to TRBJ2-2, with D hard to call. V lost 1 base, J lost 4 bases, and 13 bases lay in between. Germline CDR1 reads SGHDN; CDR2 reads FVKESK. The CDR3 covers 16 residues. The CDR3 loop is CASSQVRVRGTGELFF. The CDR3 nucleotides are TGTGCCAGCAGCCAAGTAAGGGTCCGAGGCACCGGGGAGCTGTTTTTT.

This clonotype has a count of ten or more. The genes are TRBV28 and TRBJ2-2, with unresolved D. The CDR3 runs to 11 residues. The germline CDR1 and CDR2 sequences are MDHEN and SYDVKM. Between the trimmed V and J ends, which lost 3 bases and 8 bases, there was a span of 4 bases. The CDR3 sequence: CASSFVGELFF. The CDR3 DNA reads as TGTGCCAGCAGTTTCGTAGGGGAGCTGTTTTTT.

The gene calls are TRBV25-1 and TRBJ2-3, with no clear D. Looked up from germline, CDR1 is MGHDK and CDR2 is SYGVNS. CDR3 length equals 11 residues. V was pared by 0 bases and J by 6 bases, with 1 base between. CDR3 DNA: TGTGCCAGCAGTGAATACGATACGCAGTATTTT. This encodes CASSEYDTQYF. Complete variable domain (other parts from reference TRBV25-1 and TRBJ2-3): EADIYQTPRYLVIGTGKKITLECSQTMGHDKMYWYQQDPGMELHLIHYSYGVNSTEKGDLSSESTVSRIRTEHFPLTLESARPSHTSQYLCASSEYDTQYFGPGTRLTVL.